This T cell receptor (beta chain) was profiled in a study of a mutant IDH1 vaccine in newly diagnosed glioma. About the research overall: The sex distribution of treated patients was 62.5% male and roughly 40% female, with a mean age of 40.4 years. Patients got radiotherapy, temozolomide, or both beforehand, and most got both.

Sequenced by immunoSEQ multiplex PCR; TCRdb stores in-frame clones only, minus some. This table holds 60,000 to 65,000 clones, around 86% found once. Time point reported: week 47, end of study. Vaccination comprised doses that each held 300 ug of mutant IDH1 20-mer peptide, plus topical imiquimod. With respect to this clone: As yet, its antigen is unknown.

Per the germline V gene, CDR1 is SNHLY and CDR2 is FYNNEI. The CDR3 spans 13 residues. Trimming cost V 5 bases and J 5 bases, with 9 bases left between them. The specimen comprised PBMCs, sampled from a glioma patient whose treatment included an IDH1 peptide vaccine. The sequence derives from a man aged 30-40 years with glioma. The rearrangement links TRBV2 to TRBJ2-2; D is uncertain. The CDR3 loop is CASSTQRTGELFF. DNA of the CDR3: TGTGCCAGCAGTACCCAGAGGACCGGGGAGCTGTTTTTT.